The 27 T cell receptor beta chains listed next were all sequenced from one sample in a study of a mutant IDH1 vaccine in newly diagnosed glioma. Assay: immunoSEQ multiplex PCR; the TCRdb copy retains only in-frame clones and omits some. The table lists fewer than 75,000 clones, roughly 84% of them singletons. The time point is: week 11, during vaccination. What each vaccine dose contained was 300 ug of mutant IDH1 20-mer peptide, accompanied by topical imiquimod. Antigens of these TCRs are unknown. The material was PBMCs, obtained from a glioma patient whose treatment included an IDH1 peptide vaccine. These TCRs come from a woman in her forties or fifties with glioma.

The chain has TRBV7-9 and TRBJ1-1; possibly TRBD1 for D (5 bases). CDR3 length: 15 amino acids. Deletions cut 1 base from V and 1 base from J, with 10 bases between. CDR1 and CDR2 (germline): SEHNR, FQNEAQ (reference sequence). CDR3: CASSLGETENTEAFF. CDR3 coding DNA: TGTGCCAGCAGCTTAGGGGAGACAGAGAACACTGAAGCTTTCTTT.

This clone was recorded a few times. In nucleotides, the CDR3 is TGTGCCAGCAGCCCCACACCCGCGAGGGCGTTTCAGGTGAAGCTGTTTTTT. Translation: CASSPTPARAFQVKLFF. V is TRBV7-2 and J is TRBJ2-2, with a possible D match to TRBD2 (5 bases). Germline V gene lookup returns CDR1 SGHTA and CDR2 FQGNSA. V lost 5 bases, J lost 12 bases, and 28 bases lay in between. This CDR3 comprises 17 residues.

The chain links TRBV27 to TRBJ1-2, with D perhaps TRBD1 (6 bases). Deletions cut 5 bases from V and 8 bases from J, with 18 bases between. The germline gives CDR1 MNHEY, CDR2 SMNVEV (reference sequence). The CDR3 consists of 14 residues. This chain's CDR3 is CASSPIGAGDGYTF. The CDR3 DNA reads as TGTGCCAGCAGTCCAATAGGCGCAGGGGACGGCTACACCTTC.

V usage is TRBV19 and J usage is TRBJ1-2; TRBD1 matches 7 bases. CDR1 and CDR2 (germline): LNHDA, SQIVND (reference sequence). Trimming removed 6 bases from V and 6 bases from J; junction bases left unmatched: 4. CDR3 length equals 12 residues. CDR3 sequence reads: CASRQGGNGYTF. CDR3 sequence (DNA): TGTGCCAGTAGGCAGGGGGGAAATGGCTACACCTTC.

The J gene is TRBJ2-2, the V gene TRBV7-2; D is perhaps TRBD1 (6 bases). The CDR3 is 16 residues long. CDR1 is SGHTA and CDR2 is FQGNSA in the germline V gene. Trimming cost V 2 bases and J 4 bases, with 14 bases left between them. CDR3 DNA sequence: TGTGCCAGCAGCTTAAGGGACATCAGAGGCACCGGGGAGCTGTTTTTT. It is translated as CASSLRDIRGTGELFF. The whole variable domain, filled in from reference TRBV7-2 and TRBJ2-2, reads GAGVSQSPSNKVTEKGKDVELRCDPISGHTALYWYRQSLGQGLEFLIYFQGNSAPDKSGLPSDRFSAERTGGSVSTLTIQRTQQEDSAVYLCASSLRDIRGTGELFFGEGSRLTVL.

The chain couples TRBV10-3 to TRBJ2-2; 7 nucleotides align to TRBD2. Germline CDR1 is ENHRY and CDR2 is SYGVKD. CDR3 size: 14 residues. Trimming removed 11 bases from V and 0 bases from J; junction bases left unmatched: 6. The CDR3 nucleotides read TGTGCCGCCGCGCGGGGGTCGAACACCGGGGAGCTGTTTTTT. Translation gives CAAARGSNTGELFF.

This chain uses TRBV27 with TRBJ1-1; 9 nucleotides line up with TRBD1. The CDR3 has 14 residues. The ends lost 5 bases at V and 1 base at J; junction bases unmatched: 2. The germline V gene has CDR1 MNHEY and CDR2 SMNVEV (reference sequence). CDR3 bases: TGTGCCAGCAGTGTGGGACAGGGGAACACTGAAGCTTTCTTT. Amino acids: CASSVGQGNTEAFF.

This chain uses TRBV18 with TRBJ1-2, with TRBD1 as a possible D gene (6 bases). CDR1 is KGHSH, CDR2 LQKENI, per germline. Trimming removed 3 bases from V and 4 bases from J, with 18 bases in between. The CDR3 is made up of 16 amino acids. The CDR3 here is CASSPNSGALSYGYTF. The CDR3 bases are TGTGCCAGCTCACCTAATTCGGGGGCGCTTAGCTATGGCTACACCTTC.

The chain uses TRBV12-2 and TRBJ1-3; TRBD1 is the table's D call, not checked against the DNA. TRBV12-2 is designated a pseudogene. The length of the CDR3 is 17 residues. CDR3 sequence: CASRLVTPTDPGNTIYF. The CDR3 region has the DNA TGTGCAAGTCGCTTAGTCACACCGACAGATCCTGGAAACACCATATATTTT.

The chain joins TRBV27 to TRBJ2-1; 8 bases map to TRBD1. Trimming at V came to 6 bases and at J to 5 bases, leaving 6 bases not matched to a gene. This CDR3 contains 14 residues. Germline-derived CDR1 and CDR2 are MNHEY and SMNVEV (reference sequence). Written as DNA, the CDR3 is TGTGCCAGCAGATCGACAGGGGTCCACAATGAGCAGTTCTTC. Translated: CASRSTGVHNEQFF.

This clone showed up just a few times. J is TRBJ1-1 and V is TRBV6-5; D is possibly TRBD1 (5 bases). CDR1 is MNHEY and CDR2 is SVGAGI in the germline V gene. The CDR3 is made up of 13 amino acids. The germline V and J ends were trimmed by 4 bases and 5 bases, with 11 bases remaining between them. The chain's CDR3 is CASSLTGGTEAFF. In DNA, the CDR3 is TGTGCCAGCAGTTTGACCGGGGGGACTGAAGCTTTCTTT.

The V and J genes are TRBV18 and TRBJ1-6; 7 bases align to TRBD1. The J segment lost 8 bases and the V segment lost 6 bases, leaving 10 bases of the junction unmatched. Germline lookup yields CDR1 KGHSH and CDR2 LQKENI. This CDR3 is 15 amino acids long. Here the CDR3 reads CASSSPTGRDSPLHF. The CDR3 region has the DNA TGTGCCAGCTCTTCCCCGACAGGGAGGGATTCACCCCTCCACTTT.

This rearrangement joins TRBV19 to TRBJ1-5; D is ambiguous. This CDR3 is built from 14 residues. From germline, CDR1 is LNHDA and CDR2 SQIVND (reference sequence). Trimming stripped 3 bases from V and 7 bases from J, with 13 bases between. The CDR3 DNA follows: TGTGCCAGTAGTATCGACGGTCAAGGGCAGCCCCAGCATTTT. Translated, it gives CASSIDGQGQPQHF.

This sequence joins TRBV5-1 and TRBJ1-4; 10 positions agree with TRBD1. V trimming: 0 bases; J trimming: 7 bases; junction bases outside the gene matches: 6. Looked up from germline, CDR1 is SGHRS and CDR2 is YFSETQ. The CDR3 is made up of 16 amino acids. The DNA for the CDR3 is TGCGCCAGCAGCTTGGGTTCCGGGACAGGGGCTGAAAAACTGTTTTTT. It translates to CASSLGSGTGAEKLFF.

This chain uses TRBV9 with TRBJ2-1; 12 nucleotides align to TRBD2. CDR1 and CDR2 from the germline V gene are SGDLS and YYNGEE. This CDR3 region has 18 residues. V trimming: 4 bases; J trimming: 6 bases; junction bases outside the gene matches: 14. Here the CDR3 DNA reads TGTGCCAGCAGCCCTCTGTCTTGGGGGACTAGCGGGTTCAATGAGCAGTTCTTC. This translates into CASSPLSWGTSGFNEQFF. Full variable domain (outside the CDR3, taken from reference TRBV9 and TRBJ2-1): DSGVTQTPKHLITATGQRVTLRCSPRSGDLSVYWYQQSLDQGLQFLIQYYNGEERAKGNILERFSAQQFPDLHSELNLSSLELGDSALYFCASSPLSWGTSGFNEQFFGPGTRLTVL.

CDR3 sequence reads: CASSEQGALANTEAFF. In DNA, the CDR3 is TGTGCCAGCAGTGAACAGGGGGCGCTTGCGAACACTGAAGCTTTCTTT. The chain uses TRBV2 and TRBJ1-1, with TRBD1 matching over 8 bases. The V gene's germline CDR1 is SNHLY and CDR2 FYNNEI. V dropped 2 bases and J dropped 1; count of bases not matched to a gene: 6. The CDR3 loop spans 16 amino acids.

In the case of this clone: No conserved phenylalanine or tryptophan ends this CDR3, so it is likely a read error. The rearrangement joins TRBV5-6 to TRBJ2-7; 10 bases agree with TRBD1. This CDR3 is built from 15 residues. The junction had 9 bases not matched to a gene; V was cut back by 4 bases and J by 5 bases. Germline V gives CDR1 SGHDT, CDR2 YYEEEE. The CDR3 bases are TGTGCCAGCAGCCTAAGGAGGGGGACAGGGGACGAGCAGTACTCC. This gives the protein CASSLRRGTGDEQYS.

The chain has TRBV5-1 and TRBJ2-2, with a possible D match to TRBD2 (5 bases). From germline, CDR1 is SGHRS and CDR2 YFSETQ. Trimming removed 3 bases at V and 4 bases at J, with 13 bases between. This CDR3 has 15 amino acids. The CDR3 reads CASSSSAGVTGELFF. CDR3 nucleotides: TGCGCCAGCAGCTCGAGCGCCGGGGTCACCGGGGAGCTGTTTTTT.

V and J are TRBV25-1 and TRBJ2-2, with 7 bases that match TRBD2. Germline assignment: CDR1 MGHDK and CDR2 SYGVNS. CDR3 length equals 16 residues. V trimming: 4 bases; J trimming: 0 bases; junction bases outside the gene matches: 5. CDR3 bases: TGTGCCAGCAGTGGTCGGACTAGGTCGAACACCGGGGAGCTGTTTTTT. Translated, it gives CASSGRTRSNTGELFF.

The chain links TRBV20-1 to TRBJ2-7; 7 nucleotides match TRBD2. This CDR3 is built from 11 residues. Germline assignment: CDR1 DFQATT and CDR2 SNEGSKA (reference sequence). V shed 5 bases, J shed 6 bases, and the junction held 4 bases outside the gene matches. The CDR3 loop reads CSARTSREQYF. CDR3 in DNA: TGCAGTGCTCGGACTAGTCGCGAGCAGTACTTC.

The gene calls are TRBV10-2 and TRBJ1-6, with TRBD1 matching 9 bases. The CDR3 is 14 residues long. The germline gives CDR1 WSHSY, CDR2 SAAADI. Trimming removed 8 bases from V and 7 bases from J; junction bases left unmatched: 6. CDR3 region: CASGGQGGNSPLHF. The CDR3 bases are TGCGCCAGCGGGGGACAGGGAGGCAATTCACCCCTCCACTTT.

The chain carries TRBV7-6 and TRBJ2-3; D remains unclear. Germline CDR1 reads SGHVS; CDR2 reads FNYEAQ. V lost 2 bases and J lost 2, with 8 bases in between. CDR3 length equals 14 residues. The DNA for the CDR3 is TGTGCCAGCAGCTTATCCTATCTCACAGATACGCAGTATTTT. Its translation: CASSLSYLTDTQYF.

The chain uses TRBV7-2 and TRBJ1-4; 7 nucleotides match TRBD1. Germline trimming cut 3 bases from V and 5 bases from J; bases unmatched to any gene: 6. The CDR3 has 15 amino acids. Germline CDR1 SGHTA, CDR2 FQGNSA. CDR3 DNA: TGTGCCAGCAGCTTTCAGGGACAGAGAAATGAAAAACTGTTTTTT. Translating it yields CASSFQGQRNEKLFF.

This chain connects TRBV7-8 to TRBJ2-1; TRBD2 aligns across 8 bases. Germline V gives CDR1 SGHVS, CDR2 FQNEAQ. The junction had 1 base not matched to a gene; V was cut back by 3 bases and J by 0 bases. The CDR3 length is 15 residues. The CDR3 region has the DNA TGTGCCAGCAGCTTTAGCGGGAACTCCTACAATGAGCAGTTCTTC. Amino acid sequence: CASSFSGNSYNEQFF.

This clone was picked up a small number of times. This sequence joins TRBV6-5 and TRBJ2-2; D is uncertain. Trimming left V 11 bases short and J 2 bases short, with 15 bases between. Germline-derived CDR1 and CDR2 are MNHEY and SVGAGI. This CDR3 spans 14 amino acids. In DNA form, the CDR3 reads TGTGCCGTCTCACCGGGCCGAAACACCGGGGAGCTGTTTTTT. Translation gives CAVSPGRNTGELFF.

The J gene is TRBJ1-3, the V gene TRBV2; weak D call: TRBD1 (6 bases). Germline CDR1 and CDR2: SNHLY and FYNNEI. Between the trimmed V and J ends, which lost 4 bases and 4 bases, there was a span of 14 bases. The CDR3 has 15 residues. The CDR3 bases are TGTGCCAGCAGTGGGCTGCAGGGGATGGGAAACACCATATATTTT. This gives the protein CASSGLQGMGNTIYF.

The rearrangement joins TRBV5-1 to TRBJ1-1; D might be TRBD1 (5 bases). Germline V lookup: CDR1 SGHRS, CDR2 YFSETQ. This CDR3 comprises 13 residues. The V end was cut by 6 bases, the J end by 6 bases, with 15 bases between. The CDR3 bases are TGCGCCAGCAACAACCCCAGGGACCCTGAAGCTTTCTTT. The encoded protein is CASNNPRDPEAFF.